This T cell receptor (beta chain) came from a study of cytomegalovirus exposure and HLA in healthy donors. CDR1 LNHDA and CDR2 SQIVND come from the germline V gene (reference sequence). Between the trimmed V and J ends, which lost 4 bases and 6 bases, there was a span of 18 bases. CDR3 size: 15 residues. Whole-study results and caveats: Sequencing likely caused a cluster of highly shared sequence variants. Presence/absence analyses treated sequencing depth as roughly uniform across donors.

Points on this clone: Its antigen remains unknown.

The PCR used 60 Vbeta and 13 Jbeta primers. Measured with immunoSEQ multiplex PCR; TCRdb has only the in-frame clones, and not every one. Here the sample spans nearly 110,000 clones, roughly two thirds being singletons. Sequencing used PBMCs. The gene calls are TRBV19 and TRBJ1-1, with D perhaps TRBD1 (5 bases). The TCR comes from a female donor in good health and CMV-seronegative. CDR3 sequence: CASSRNAQWGAEAFF. CDR3 nucleotides: TGTGCCAGTAGTAGAAACGCTCAATGGGGCGCTGAAGCTTTCTTT.